Following are 27 T cell receptor beta chains from one sample sequenced in a study of blood T cell repertoires in COVID-19. Libraries were prepared by immunoSEQ multiplex PCR; TCRdb keeps only in-frame clonotypes and omits some of them. This table has roughly 150,000 clones, approximately 84% appearing once. Sequencing used PBMCs or T cells enriched from blood (not recorded which). The receptors derive from a middle-aged woman with acute COVID-19.

The V call is TRBV19, the J call TRBJ1-4, with 9 bases that match TRBD1. This CDR3 contains 15 residues. V shed 8 bases, J shed 4 bases, and the junction held 8 bases outside the gene matches. Looked up from germline, CDR1 is LNHDA and CDR2 is SQIVND (reference sequence). The CDR3 loop reads CASSSGTGSNEKLFF. In DNA, the CDR3 is TGTGCCAGTTCCTCGGGGACAGGGAGTAATGAAAAACTGTTTTTT.

This clone appeared a few times. The rearrangement uses TRBV7-2 and TRBJ1-2; D ambiguous. Trimming took off 5 bases at V and 8 bases at J, with 15 bases between the two ends. There are 13 residues in the CDR3. Germline V CDR1 and CDR2: SGHTA, FQGNSA. The CDR3 DNA reads as TGTGCCAGCAGCCAAACCGGCGGGTGGGGCTACACCTTC. Protein sequence: CASSQTGGWGYTF.

Only a few counts were recorded for this clone. The chain uses TRBV9 and TRBJ2-3, with D tentatively TRBD2 (5 bases). V was clipped by 7 bases and J by 2 bases, with 14 bases between them. Germline CDR1 SGDLS, CDR2 YYNGEE. The CDR3 runs to 14 residues. CDR3 sequence (DNA): TGTGCCAGCGGAAGCGGAACAATCACAGATACGCAGTATTTT. The encoded protein is CASGSGTITDTQYF.

Note on this clone: The sample carries other DNA sequences with the same CDR3. The V and J genes are TRBV5-1 and TRBJ2-3; 11 positions agree with TRBD1. CDR1 and CDR2 from the germline V gene are SGHRS and YFSETQ. J lost 6 bases, V lost 2 bases, and 2 bases had no gene match. The CDR3 covers 14 residues. In DNA, the CDR3 is TGCGCCAGCAGCTTAGGACAGGGGGCGGATACGCAGTATTTT. This gives the protein CASSLGQGADTQYF.

This clone was seen more than once but under ten times. The CDR3 region is CASKPQGSSYEQYF. The CDR3, as DNA: TGCGCCAGCAAACCCCAGGGGTCGTCCTACGAGCAGTACTTC. The rearrangement joins TRBV5-1 to TRBJ2-7; the D gene is possibly TRBD1 (6 bases). V was pared by 6 bases and J by 1 base, with 14 bases between. Germline assignment: CDR1 SGHRS and CDR2 YFSETQ. The CDR3 length is 14 residues.

Only one count was recorded for this clone. The V call is TRBV7-9, the J call TRBJ2-1; D possibly corresponds to TRBD2 (5 bases). V was pared by 5 bases and J by 6 bases, with 17 bases between. In germline, CDR1 is SEHNR, CDR2 FQNEAQ (reference sequence). The CDR3 is 15 amino acids. CDR3 loop: CASSEMTGFGNEQFF. CDR3 coding DNA: TGTGCCAGCAGCGAAATGACGGGGTTCGGCAATGAGCAGTTCTTC.

The chain uses TRBV6-5 and TRBJ1-1, with D perhaps TRBD1 (5 bases). The CDR3 contains 13 residues. CDR1 is MNHEY and CDR2 is SVGAGI in the germline V gene. The ends were cut back, 4 bases at V and 4 bases at J, with 10 bases in the middle. The CDR3 loop is CASSWTRGTEAFF. The CDR3 bases are TGTGCCAGCAGTTGGACACGTGGCACTGAAGCTTTCTTT.

The chain employs TRBV24-1 and TRBJ2-2, with 8 bases fitting TRBD1. This CDR3 is 16 amino acids long. CDR1 and CDR2 from the germline V gene are KGHDR and SFDVKD. Trimming cost V 4 bases and J 7 bases; bases outside gene matches: 10. CDR3: CATSEIRRGPGGELFF. The CDR3 DNA follows: TGTGCCACCAGTGAGATACGCAGGGGGCCGGGCGGGGAGCTGTTTTTT.

This clone appeared a single time. V is TRBV28 and J is TRBJ1-2; 7 positions agree with TRBD1. Germline V lookup: CDR1 MDHEN, CDR2 SYDVKM. The V and J ends lost 6 bases and 8 bases, in that order; junction bases with no gene match: 21. This CDR3 spans 17 amino acids. The DNA for the CDR3 is TGTGCCAGCAGATCACGCCAAGGGGGCAGCAAGTCTTACGGCTACACCTTC. Protein: CASRSRQGGSKSYGYTF.

This clone has just a few counts. The gene calls are TRBV5-1 and TRBJ1-2; the D gene is possibly TRBD1 (5 bases). This CDR3 is built from 15 residues. The germline V gene has CDR1 SGHRS and CDR2 YFSETQ. V lost 2 bases, J lost 8 bases, and 19 bases lay in between. The CDR3 reads CASSFGQGVMGGYTF. In DNA form, the CDR3 reads TGCGCCAGCAGCTTTGGGCAGGGTGTGATGGGAGGCTACACCTTC.

V usage is TRBV14 and J usage is TRBJ1-4, with a tentative D call TRBD1 (5 bases). V lost 0 bases to trimming and J lost 8 bases, with 16 bases between them. Looked up from germline, CDR1 is SGHDN and CDR2 is FVKESK. This CDR3 is 16 amino acids long. CDR3 coding DNA: TGTGCCAGCAGCCAAGAAGGGTCGGGGGTCGAAGAAAAACTGTTTTTT. This codes for CASSQEGSGVEEKLFF.

The chain joins TRBV28 to TRBJ2-7, with D possibly TRBD2 on 5 matching bases. The CDR3 is 13 amino acids. V was cut by 2 bases and J by 1 base, with 6 bases left in between. Germline values: CDR1 MDHEN, CDR2 SYDVKM. The CDR3 DNA sequence: TGTGCCAGCAGTTTAGAGCGGTCCTACGAGCAGTACTTC. Residues: CASSLERSYEQYF.

The CDR3 spells CASSLEASGTGGELFF. Written as DNA, the CDR3 is TGCGCCAGCAGCTTGGAGGCTAGCGGGACGGGTGGGGAGCTGTTTTTT. The chain combines TRBV5-1 with TRBJ2-2, with 9 bases matching TRBD2. Losses at the gene ends were 0 bases for V and 8 bases for J; bases not matched to a gene: 8. Germline CDR1 and CDR2: SGHRS and YFSETQ. The CDR3 length is 16 residues.

The rearrangement joins TRBV6-6 to TRBJ1-1; TRBD1 matches at 7 bases. Germline V CDR1 and CDR2: MNHNY, SVGAGI (reference sequence). Unmatched junction bases numbered 11, after V lost 5 bases and J lost 5 bases. The CDR3 totals 15 residues. The chain's CDR3 is CASSPGQQGRTEAFF. As DNA, the CDR3 is TGTGCCAGCAGTCCGGGACAACAGGGGAGAACTGAAGCTTTCTTT.

The gene calls are TRBV18 and TRBJ2-3; 7 nucleotides match TRBD1. Germline CDR1 reads KGHSH; CDR2 reads LQKENI. V shed 3 bases, J shed 6 bases, and the junction held 6 bases outside the gene matches. The CDR3 spans 14 residues. This CDR3 reads CASSPQGVSDTQYF. The CDR3 nucleotides are TGTGCCAGCTCACCCCAGGGGGTATCGGATACGCAGTATTTT.

The chain employs TRBV2 and TRBJ1-5; D perhaps matches TRBD1 (6 bases). Germline CDR1 and CDR2: SNHLY and FYNNEI. Trimming shortened V by 4 bases and J by 5 bases, and 12 bases separated the two germline ends. The CDR3 runs to 14 residues. The CDR3 coding sequence is TGTGCCAGCAGTGGGCAGGGGCGTGATCAGCCCCAGCATTTT. It codes for CASSGQGRDQPQHF.

The table lists this clone with a few counts. This sample also contains other DNA sequences that code for the same CDR3. The rearrangement uses TRBV10-3 and TRBJ2-1; possible D gene TRBD1, 5 bases. Germline V gene data show CDR1 as ENHRY and CDR2 as SYGVKD. V was shortened by 3 bases and J by 3 bases, with 12 bases between the two germline ends. The CDR3 sequence is 15 residues long. The CDR3 region has the DNA TGTGCCATCAGTGACCGAGGTAGGGGCTACAATGAGCAGTTCTTC. This gives the protein CAISDRGRGYNEQFF.

V gene TRBV6-6 combines with J gene TRBJ1-4; weak D call: TRBD1 (6 bases). The V end was cut by 2 bases, the J end by 10 bases, with 17 bases between. The germline gives CDR1 MNHNY, CDR2 SVGAGI (reference sequence). This CDR3 region has 15 residues. CDR3 protein: CASSYTSGDLGKLFF. CDR3 sequence (DNA): TGTGCCAGCAGTTACACCTCAGGGGATTTAGGAAAACTGTTTTTT.

This clone was detected only a few times. J is TRBJ2-7 and V is TRBV15, with 7 positions matching TRBD1. There are 16 residues in the CDR3. Germline CDR1 LNHNV, CDR2 YYDKDF (reference sequence). V was clipped by 3 bases and J by 0 bases; unmatched bases: 8. CDR3 sequence (DNA): TGTGCCACCAGCAGGATACGACAGGGTGGCTCCTACGAGCAGTACTTC. Translating gives CATSRIRQGGSYEQYF.

This clone came up once. The genes are TRBV6-1 and TRBJ2-2; D is unresolved. The CDR3 covers 13 residues. V dropped 1 base and J dropped 9 bases, with 9 bases sitting between them. Germline V gives CDR1 MNHNS, CDR2 SASEGT. The CDR3 coding sequence is TGTGCCAGCAGTGAAGAAAGCATTTGGGAGCTGTTTTTT. Its translation: CASSEESIWELFF.

The chain links TRBV18 to TRBJ2-5; TRBD2 might be the D (5 bases). Germline V gives CDR1 KGHSH, CDR2 LQKENI. Trimming took 4 bases from V and 5 from J, leaving 14 bases between them. This CDR3 spans 14 amino acids. The CDR3 sequence is CASSLLGGLETQYF. CDR3 sequence (DNA): TGTGCCAGCTCACTCCTGGGCGGGCTGGAGACCCAGTACTTC.

The table lists this clone with a few counts. The rearrangement uses TRBV4-2 and TRBJ2-2; D ambiguous. Germline assignment: CDR1 LGHNA and CDR2 YNFKEQ. The CDR3 runs to 13 residues. Trimming left V 6 bases short and J 3 bases short, with 8 bases between. CDR3: CASSRGYTGELFF. CDR3 nucleotide sequence: TGTGCCAGCAGTAGAGGATACACCGGGGAGCTGTTTTTT.

The chain combines TRBV7-8 with TRBJ1-1, with D unclear. V was cut by 4 bases and J by 0 bases, with 12 bases left in between. CDR3 length: 15 amino acids. Germline assignment: CDR1 SGHVS and CDR2 FQNEAQ. The CDR3 is CASSSRREMNTEAFF. The CDR3 bases are TGTGCCAGCAGCTCCAGGAGGGAAATGAACACTGAAGCTTTCTTT.

This clone is a singleton in its sample. The chain employs TRBV11-3 and TRBJ2-1; 8 bases match TRBD2. Germline assignment: CDR1 SGHNT and CDR2 YENEEA. The V and J ends lost 5 bases and 0 bases, in that order; junction bases with no gene match: 3. The CDR3 is made up of 15 amino acids. The CDR3 sequence: CASSPGLASYNEQFF. DNA of the CDR3: TGTGCCAGCAGCCCAGGACTAGCCTCCTACAATGAGCAGTTCTTC.

The chain has TRBV9 and TRBJ1-5; the D is unclear. Germline V gene data show CDR1 as SGDLS and CDR2 as YYNGEE. The CDR3 is 13 residues long. The germline V and J ends were trimmed by 0 bases and 4 bases, with 5 bases remaining between them. CDR3 loop: CASSVDINQPQHF. As DNA, the CDR3 is TGTGCCAGCAGCGTAGATATAAATCAGCCCCAGCATTTT.

The chain carries TRBV19 and TRBJ2-1, with TRBD1 matching over 8 bases. Germline V lookup: CDR1 LNHDA, CDR2 SQIVND (reference sequence). J gave up 8 bases and V 6 bases, and 9 bases lay outside the gene matches. The CDR3 extends over 14 amino acids. As DNA, the CDR3 is TGTGCCAGTAGCCCTGACAGGGGTCGGCATGAGCAGTTCTTC. Amino acids: CASSPDRGRHEQFF.

The chain joins TRBV10-3 to TRBJ1-5; D may be TRBD1 (6 bases). CDR3 length: 14 amino acids. Deletions cut 4 bases from V and 5 bases from J, with 12 bases between. Looked up from germline, CDR1 is ENHRY and CDR2 is SYGVKD. The CDR3: CAISGTGTHQPQHF. The CDR3 coding sequence is TGTGCCATCAGTGGCACCGGGACACATCAGCCCCAGCATTTT.